A selection of T cell receptor beta chains follows, all from one sample in a study of shared clonotypes between healthy human individuals. Here immunoSEQ multiplex PCR was the method, and the copy in TCRdb shows in-frame clones only, minus some. The sample lists roughly 500,000 clones, 90% to 97% occurring once. What was sequenced was naive CD4+ T cells sorted from blood. The receptors derive from a woman in her 30s in good health. CDR3s include the opening cysteine and the closing phenylalanine or tryptophan. Fields, in order: J gene, D gene, CDR3 length, clone size, V gene, CDR3 protein, CDR3 DNA. The D gene is left open where the match is weak. The size field is filled for only some rows; it gives once, few, many or a size class.

>TRBJ2-6|NA|15|NA|TRBV15
CASTTHASGANVLTF
TGTGCCTCCACTACCCACGCCTCTGGGGCCAACGTCCTGACTTTC
>TRBJ1-1|NA|15|NA|TRBV28
CASTVWGSSATEAFF
TGTGCCAGCACCGTATGGGGCAGTTCGGCAACTGAAGCTTTCTTT
>TRBJ1-2|TRBD1|14|NA|TRBV28
CASSPIDRVYGYTF
TGTGCCAGCAGTCCAATAGACAGGGTTTATGGCTACACCTTC
>TRBJ1-5|NA|12|NA|TRBV27
CASSSGGQPQHF
TGTGCCAGCAGTTCCGGTGGTCAGCCCCAGCATTTT
>TRBJ2-1|NA|15|NA|TRBV5-1
CASSLMSGTYNEQFF
TGCGCCAGCAGCTTGATGTCGGGGACCTACAATGAGCAGTTCTTC
>TRBJ2-2|NA|14|NA|TRBV5-1
CASGNQGSTGELFF
TGCGCCAGCGGGAACCAGGGGAGCACCGGGGAGCTGTTTTTT
>TRBJ2-7|TRBD2|15|NA|TRBV11-1
CASSLDGGRGSEQYF
TGTGCCAGCAGCTTAGACGGCGGGAGAGGGAGCGAGCAGTACTTC
>TRBJ2-5|NA|12|once|TRBV2
CASSEMRETQYF
TGTGCCAGCAGTGAGATGAGAGAGACCCAGTACTTC
>TRBJ2-3|NA|18|NA|TRBV19
CASSPPRLWGHSTDTQYF
TGTGCCAGCTCCCCTCCCCGGCTGTGGGGACATAGCACAGATACGCAGTATTTT
>TRBJ2-5|NA|13|once|TRBV11-2
CASSSQAPETQYF
TGTGCCAGCAGCTCGCAGGCCCCAGAGACCCAGTACTTC
>TRBJ2-7|NA|12|NA|TRBV29-1
CSVGVRAYEQYF
TGCAGCGTGGGGGTTAGAGCCTACGAGCAGTACTTC
>TRBJ2-1|TRBD2|13|NA|TRBV2
CASERDSYNEQFF
TGTGCCAGCGAGCGGGATTCCTACAATGAGCAGTTCTTC
>TRBJ2-2|TRBD2|17|NA|TRBV4-1
CASSPQLAGFSTGELFF
TGCGCCAGCAGCCCCCAACTAGCGGGATTTAGCACCGGGGAGCTGTTTTTT
>TRBJ1-6|TRBD1|16|NA|TRBV6-4
CASSPAPGTGVSPLHF
TGTGCCAGCAGCCCAGCTCCCGGGACAGGGGTTTCACCCCTCCACTTT